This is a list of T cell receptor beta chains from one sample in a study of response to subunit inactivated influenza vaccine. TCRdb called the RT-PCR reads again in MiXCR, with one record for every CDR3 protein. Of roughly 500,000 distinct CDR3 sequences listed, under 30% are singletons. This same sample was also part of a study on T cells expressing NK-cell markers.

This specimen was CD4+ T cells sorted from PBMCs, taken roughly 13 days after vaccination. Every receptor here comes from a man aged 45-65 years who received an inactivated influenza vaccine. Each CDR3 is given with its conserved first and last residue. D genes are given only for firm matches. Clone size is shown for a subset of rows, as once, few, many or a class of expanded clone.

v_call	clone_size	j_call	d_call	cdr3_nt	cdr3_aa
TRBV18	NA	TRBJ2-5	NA	TGTGCCAGCTCACCGGCCGGGACCCTCAGGGAGACCCAGTACTTC	CASSPAGTLRETQYF
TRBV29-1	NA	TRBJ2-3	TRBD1	TGCAGCGTTGGGGACAGGGAAACAGATACGCAGTATTTT	CSVGDRETDTQYF
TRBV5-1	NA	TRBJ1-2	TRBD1	TGCGCCAGCAGCTTGGCAGGACAGGGCGACTATGGCTACACCTTC	CASSLAGQGDYGYTF
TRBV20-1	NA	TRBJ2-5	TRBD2	TGCAGTGCTAGAGATGTAACCGCGGGAGCAGAGACCCAGTACTTC	CSARDVTAGAETQYF
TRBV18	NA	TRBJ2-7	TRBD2	TGTGCCAGCTCAGCGGGAGCGGGAGGTACGACCTACGAGCAGTACTTC	CASSAGAGGTTYEQYF
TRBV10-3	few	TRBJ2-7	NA	TGTGCCATCAGTGAGATGGGGTCCTACGAGCAGTACTTC	CAISEMGSYEQYF
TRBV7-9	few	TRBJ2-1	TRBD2	TGTGCCAGCAGCCGACCTAGCGGGAGGCTCAATGAGCAGTTCTTC	CASSRPSGRLNEQFF
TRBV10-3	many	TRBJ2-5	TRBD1	TGTGCCATCAGTGCCCGACAGGGGCAGGGAGAGACCCAGTACTTC	CAISARQGQGETQYF
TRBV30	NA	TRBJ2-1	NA	TGTGCCTGCCGGGACTGGCGTTTCGAGCAGTTCTTC	CACRDWRFEQFF
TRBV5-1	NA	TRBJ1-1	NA	TGCGCCAGCAGCTTGGCCATTGGCAGCATGAACACTGAAGCTTTCTTT	CASSLAIGSMNTEAFF
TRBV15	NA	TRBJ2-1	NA	TGTGCCACCAGCAGAGACGCGGCTAGGCCCAATGAGCAGTTCTTC	CATSRDAARPNEQFF
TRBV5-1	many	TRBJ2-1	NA	TGCGCCAGCAGCTTGGCCACCCAAAGGACAGATGAGCAGTTCTTC	CASSLATQRTDEQFF
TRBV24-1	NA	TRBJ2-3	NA	TGTGCCACCAGTGACGGCGGGCAAGCGGTGCACAATACGCAGTATTTT	CATSDGGQAVHNTQYF
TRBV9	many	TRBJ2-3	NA	TGTGCCAGCAGCGGGGGGGCGGTAGATACGCAGTATTTT	CASSGGAVDTQYF
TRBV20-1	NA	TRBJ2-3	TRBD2	TGCAGTGCTGCCACTAGCGGGAGAGGGGGTAGCACAGATACGCAGTATTTT	CSAATSGRGGSTDTQYF
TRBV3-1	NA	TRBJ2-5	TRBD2	TGTGCCAGCAGCCCACTAGCGGGACCCGAGACCCAGTACTTC	CASSPLAGPETQYF
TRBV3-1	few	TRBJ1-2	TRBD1	TGTGCCAGCAGCCATCGGGACAGGGAGGATGGCTACACCTTC	CASSHRDREDGYTF
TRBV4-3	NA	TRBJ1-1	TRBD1	TGCGCCAGCAGCCACCCGGGACAGAGGAACACTGAAGCTTTCTTT	CASSHPGQRNTEAFF
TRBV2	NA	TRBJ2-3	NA	TGTGCCAGCAGTGGGATTAGCACAGATACGCAGTATTTT	CASSGISTDTQYF
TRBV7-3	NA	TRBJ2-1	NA	TGTGCCAGCAGCTTAAACAGAGGGTCAAACAATGAGCAGTTCTTC	CASSLNRGSNNEQFF
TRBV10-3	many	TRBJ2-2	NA	TGTGCCAACGGTGCGAACACCGGGGAGCTGTTTTTT	CANGANTGELFF
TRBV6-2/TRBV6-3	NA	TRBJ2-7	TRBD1	TGTGCCACCAAACAGGGGAGTCCCTACGAGCAGTACTTC	CATKQGSPYEQYF
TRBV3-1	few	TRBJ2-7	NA	TGTGCCAGCAGCCAAGTTCAGGGCCACGAGCAGTACTTC	CASSQVQGHEQYF
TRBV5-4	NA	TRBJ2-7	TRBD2	TGTGCCAGCAGCTCTGGTGGTAGCGGGGGTTTGTACGAGCAGTACTTC	CASSSGGSGGLYEQYF
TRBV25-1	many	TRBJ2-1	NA	TGTGCCAGCAGTGAATCTAATAACAATGAGCAGTTCTTC	CASSESNNNEQFF
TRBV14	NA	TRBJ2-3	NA	TGTGCCAGCAGCCAATATCAAGGACTGAGCACAGATACGCAGTATTTT	CASSQYQGLSTDTQYF
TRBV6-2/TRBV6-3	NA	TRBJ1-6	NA	TGTGCCAGCAGGGGCGGGACGTCCAGCTCCTATAATTCACCCCTCCACTTT	CASRGGTSSSYNSPLHF
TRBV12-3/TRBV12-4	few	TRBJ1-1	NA	TGTGCCAGCAGTTTAGCTCAGACACGTACTGAGGCTGAAGCTTTCTTT	CASSLAQTRTEAEAFF
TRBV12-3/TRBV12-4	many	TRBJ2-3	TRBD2	TGTGCCAGCAGTTTAGTGGTCCAGCGGGGAAGCAGGAATACGCAGTATTTT	CASSLVVQRGSRNTQYF
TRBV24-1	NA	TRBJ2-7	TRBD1	TGTGCCACCAGTGATTCGACAGGGGGATACTACGAGCAGTACTTC	CATSDSTGGYYEQYF
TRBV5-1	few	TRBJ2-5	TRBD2	TGCGCCAGCAGTACAACGCCGGGACTAGTCCGGGAGACCCAGTACTTC	CASSTTPGLVRETQYF
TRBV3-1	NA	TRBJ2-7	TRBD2	TGTGCCAGCAGCCAAGGGACTAGCGGACGACAGTACTTC	CASSQGTSGRQYF
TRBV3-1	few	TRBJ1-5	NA	TGTGCCAGCAGCCAATCCTTTGGGAGCAATCAGCCCCAGCATTTT	CASSQSFGSNQPQHF